Sequencing of this TCR beta chain was carried out in a study of cytomegalovirus exposure and HLA in healthy donors. This clone has only a few counts. The antigen is not known. Findings of the study overall: CMV serostatus stood as the only immune exposure information on hand. What was likely a sequencing artifact was a cluster of highly shared sequence variants. In an earlier analysis, most TCR beta V segments were productive about 87% or about 30% of the time.

In the PCR, 60 Vbeta and 13 Jbeta primers were used. Generated by immunoSEQ multiplex PCR, the TCRdb table keeps only in-frame clones and is missing some. The table includes about 130,000 clones, approximately 17% detected once. Everyone who donated was a healthy bone marrow donor. The sequencing sample was made of PBMCs. The TCR originated in a female donor in good health and CMV-seropositive.

CDR3 bases: TGTGCCAGCAGCTTTCAGAATCAGCCCCAGCATTTT. It yields the protein CASSFQNQPQHF. The rearrangement links TRBV7-9 to TRBJ1-5; unclear D gene. The CDR3 totals 12 residues. CDR1 is SEHNR and CDR2 is FQNEAQ in the germline V gene (reference sequence). Trimming took 3 bases from V and 4 from J, leaving 4 bases between them.